The sequence of this T cell receptor (beta chain) was determined in a study of Graves' ophthalmopathy and Graves' hyperthyroidism. Study-wide results and limits: The model forecast ophthalmopathy progression, reaching roughly 70% sensitivity and around 73% specificity. Researchers report that a 13-signature model separated ophthalmopathy from stable hyperthyroidism, posting about 88% sensitivity and about 80% specificity.

The sample holds a few counts of this clonotype. Its specificity is unknown. Hyperthyroidism counted as stable given no ophthalmopathy within 18 months of follow-up. Patients newly diagnosed with hyperthyroidism, under 2 months' duration, were aged 18 to 65, the study reports. Using RNA transcripts, the TCR beta CDR3 regions were amplified. The first-round RT-PCR employed HTBI primers together with the Qiagen OneStep RT-PCR kit. A multiplex PCR was then performed as the second round. One entry per CDR3 protein, called by TCRdb with MiXCR from the multiplex PCR reads. Among about 620,000 distinct CDR3 sequences, roughly 20% were seen once, and the ten largest hold around 6.9%. Trimming took off 3 bases at V and 7 bases at J, with 16 bases between the two ends. This CDR3 spans 14 amino acids. Germline V gives CDR1 SGHAT, CDR2 FQDESV (reference sequence).

The chain links TRBV11-1 to TRBJ2-7; D is unresolved. The source is a woman under 30 with stable Graves' hyperthyroidism. Some clones in this sample may be carry-over from other donors' samples. Sequenced material: peripheral blood. CDR3 amino acids: CASSFDPGLGEQYF. CDR3 DNA: TGTGCCAGCAGCTTCGATCCGGGTTTAGGAGAGCAGTACTTC.